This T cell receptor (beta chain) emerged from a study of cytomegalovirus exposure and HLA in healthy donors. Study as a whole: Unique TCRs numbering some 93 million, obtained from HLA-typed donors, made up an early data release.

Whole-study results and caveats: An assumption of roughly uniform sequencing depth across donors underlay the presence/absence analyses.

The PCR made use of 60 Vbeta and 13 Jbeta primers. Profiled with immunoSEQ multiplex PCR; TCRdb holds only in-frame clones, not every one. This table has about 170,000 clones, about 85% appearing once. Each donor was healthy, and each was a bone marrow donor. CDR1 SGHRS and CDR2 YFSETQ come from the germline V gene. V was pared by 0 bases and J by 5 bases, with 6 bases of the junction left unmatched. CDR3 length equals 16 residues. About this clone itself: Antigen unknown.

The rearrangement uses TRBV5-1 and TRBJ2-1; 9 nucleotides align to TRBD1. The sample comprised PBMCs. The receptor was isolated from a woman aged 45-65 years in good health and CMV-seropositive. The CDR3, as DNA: TGCGCCAGCAGCTTGGGTGGGACAGGGACGAACAATGAGCAGTTCTTC. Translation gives CASSLGGTGTNNEQFF.